This is a list of T cell receptor beta chains from one sample in a study of Graves' ophthalmopathy and Graves' hyperthyroidism. In TCRdb, the multiplex PCR reads were re-called with MiXCR into one record per CDR3 protein. This sample carries under 350,000 distinct CDR3 sequences, around a sixth of them seen once, and the ten largest clones take 10% to 15%. Sequencing was done on a sample of peripheral blood. All receptors derive from an adult man with Graves' ophthalmopathy. The CDR3 runs from the conserved cysteine through the conserved F or W. Each record gives: D gene, J gene, clone size, V gene, CDR3 length, CDR3 DNA, CDR3 protein. A D gene is named only where the DNA matches it firmly. The size field is filled for only some rows; it gives once, few, many or a size class.

TRBD2 | TRBJ2-5 | many | TRBV28 | 16 | TGTGCCAGCAGTCCTCGACTAGCGGGTATGCAAGAGACCCAGTACTTC | CASSPRLAGMQETQYF
NA | TRBJ2-5 | many | TRBV11-2 | 17 | TGTGCCAGCAGCTTAGGCAGGGGCGCATCGGACCAAGAGACCCAGTACTTC | CASSLGRGASDQETQYF
TRBD1 | TRBJ2-7 | many | TRBV24-1 | 13 | TGTGCCACCAGTGACCTGACAGGGGACGAGCAGTACTTC | CATSDLTGDEQYF
NA | TRBJ2-7 | many | TRBV30 | 15 | TGTGCCTGGAGTGTACGAAGGCGGGGACCCTACGAGCAGTACTTC | CAWSVRRRGPYEQYF
TRBD1 | TRBJ1-3 | many | TRBV7-2 | 15 | TGTGCCAGCAGCAAGGGACAGGGGCTTGGAAACACCATATATTTT | CASSKGQGLGNTIYF
TRBD1 | TRBJ2-7 | once | TRBV28 | 16 | TGTGCCAGCAGTTTGGGGACCGGGACAGCCCACTACGAGCAGTACTTC | CASSLGTGTAHYEQYF
NA | TRBJ1-1 | many | TRBV20-1 | 15 | TGCAGTGCTAGAGATTCTGCACCATCGAACACTGAAGCTTTCTTT | CSARDSAPSNTEAFF
NA | TRBJ1-1 | many | TRBV7-3 | 13 | TGTGCCAGCAGCCCGGTGGTAGGCACTGAAGCTTTCTTT | CASSPVVGTEAFF
TRBD2 | TRBJ2-7 | many | TRBV20-1 | 15 | TGCAGTGCTAGAGACGGCGGACTAGCCTCCTACGAGCAGTACTTC | CSARDGGLASYEQYF
TRBD1 | TRBJ2-5 | many | TRBV20-1 | 15 | TGCAGTGTTACACCGGGACAGGGAGGCCAAGAGACCCAGTACTTC | CSVTPGQGGQETQYF
NA | TRBJ1-5 | many | TRBV28 | 17 | TGTGCCAGCAGTTTACTGGGGAGAGTGGATGGCAATCAGCCCCAGCATTTT | CASSLLGRVDGNQPQHF
TRBD1 | TRBJ2-2 | many | TRBV24-1 | 16 | TGTGCCACCAGTGATTTGGGACAGGGAAACACCGGGGAGCTGTTTTTT | CATSDLGQGNTGELFF
TRBD1 | TRBJ2-7 | NA | TRBV12-3/TRBV12-4 | 15 | TGTGCCAGCAGTTTAGGGGTCACCGACAGGGCCGAGCAGTCCTTC | CASSLGVTDRAEQSF
TRBD1 | TRBJ2-7 | many | TRBV5-6 | 16 | TGTGCCAGCAGCCCGGACTCCGGGACAGGGGTCTACGAGCAGTACTTC | CASSPDSGTGVYEQYF
TRBD1 | TRBJ1-6 | many | TRBV7-9 | 15 | TGTGCCAGCAGCCTACAGACAGGGTTCAATTCACCCCTCCACTTT | CASSLQTGFNSPLHF
NA | TRBJ2-7 | many | TRBV13 | 14 | TGTGCCAGCAGCTTACGTCAGCGGAACTACGAGCAGTACTTC | CASSLRQRNYEQYF
TRBD2 | TRBJ2-7 | many | TRBV14 | 16 | TGTGCCAGCAGCCAACTCGGACTAGTGGGAGCCTACGAGCAGTACTTC | CASSQLGLVGAYEQYF
NA | TRBJ1-6 | many | TRBV7-2 | 13 | TGTGCCAGCAGCTCGAACTCGAGATCACCCCTCCACTTT | CASSSNSRSPLHF
NA | TRBJ1-6 | many | TRBV7-9 | 17 | TGTGCCAGCAGCACCGGGCTCCAGGGGACCTATAATTCACCCCTCCACTTT | CASSTGLQGTYNSPLHF
TRBD1 | TRBJ1-5 | many | TRBV28 | 14 | TGTGCCAGCAGCCGTCAGGGGGTTCATCAGCCCCAGCATTTT | CASSRQGVHQPQHF
NA | TRBJ2-2 | many | TRBV27 | 15 | TGTGCCAGCAGTTCCAGGAGGCTCGGCACCGGGGAGCTGTTTTTT | CASSSRRLGTGELFF
NA | TRBJ2-7 | many | TRBV10-3 | 13 | TGTGCCATCAGTTCAACAGGGCCTTGGGAGCAGTACTTC | CAISSTGPWEQYF
NA | TRBJ1-5 | many | TRBV12-3/TRBV12-4 | 13 | TGTGCCAGCAGTCCCGCGGAATATCAGCCCCAGCATTTT | CASSPAEYQPQHF
NA | TRBJ1-1 | many | TRBV20-1 | 13 | TGCAGTGCTAGAGGGGACTGGAACACTGAAGCTTTCTTT | CSARGDWNTEAFF
TRBD1 | TRBJ1-1 | many | TRBV28 | 18 | TGTGCCAGCAGTTTACCTATGGGACAGGATGGGTGGAACACTGAAGCTTTCTTT | CASSLPMGQDGWNTEAFF
TRBD1 | TRBJ1-2 | many | TRBV27 | 15 | TGTGCCAGCAGGAATCAAGATACAACAGGGGCGGGCTACACCTTC | CASRNQDTTGAGYTF
NA | TRBJ1-2 | many | TRBV12-3/TRBV12-4 | 14 | TGTGCCAGCAGTCAGGGACGGGCGAACTATGGCTACACCTTC | CASSQGRANYGYTF
NA | TRBJ1-5 | NA | TRBV7-9 | 14 | TGTGCCAGCAGCCAAGAAAATAGCAATCAGCCCCAGCATTTT | CASSQENSNQPQHF
NA | TRBJ1-1 | many | TRBV14 | 17 | TGTGCCAGCAGCCAAGTATCATTAGTGCCGAGGAACACTGAAGCTTTCTTT | CASSQVSLVPRNTEAFF
NA | TRBJ1-2 | many | TRBV27 | 14 | TGTGCCAGCAGACCAAGAGGGGGGGCGCTTGGCTACACCTTC | CASRPRGGALGYTF
NA | TRBJ1-2 | few | TRBV9 | 14 | TGTGCCAGCAGCGTAGACGGGGTTGACTATGGCTACACCTTC | CASSVDGVDYGYTF
TRBD1 | TRBJ2-7 | many | TRBV6-1 | 16 | TGTGCCAGCAGTGCGCTGCGACAGGGGCCTTCCTACGAGCAGTACTTC | CASSALRQGPSYEQYF
NA | TRBJ1-5 | many | TRBV18 | 15 | TGTGCCAGCTCACCTGAGAGGACCGACACGGGGTCCCAGCATTTT | CASSPERTDTGSQHF
TRBD2 | TRBJ2-7 | many | TRBV6-5 | 15 | TGTGCCAGCAGTTCCTCACTAGCGGGTGTGGGGGAGCAGTACTTC | CASSSSLAGVGEQYF
TRBD1 | TRBJ1-1 | many | TRBV6-1 | 15 | TGTGCCAGCAGTGAGCGTACAGGGGTGAACACTGAAGCTTTCTTT | CASSERTGVNTEAFF
NA | TRBJ1-3 | NA | TRBV18 | 15 | TGTGCCAGCTCACCCGGACGGGTGCTTGGAAACACCATATATTTT | CASSPGRVLGNTIYF
TRBD1 | TRBJ1-3 | NA | TRBV2 | 17 | TGTGCCAGCAGCGACCGGGACAGAAGATTGGCTGGAAACACCATATATTTT | CASSDRDRRLAGNTIYF